Shown below are 7 T cell receptor beta chains from a single sample sequenced in a study of regulatory T cells in long-lasting Graves disease. Libraries of TCR beta came from iRepertoire HTBI primers plus Arm-PCR of CDR3 regions. TCRdb recomputed calls from the multiplex PCR reads with MiXCR, one row per CDR3 protein. The sample gives about 530,000 distinct CDR3 sequences, about 16% of which show up once; 25% is in the top ten. Time point meaning: newly diagnosed GD, antithyroid drugs for less than 3 months. Isolated PBMC RNA provided the starting material for the TCR library. These data are also associated with another study on T cells in Graves' hyperthyroidism and ophthalmopathy.

The specimen comprised peripheral blood mononuclear cells (PBMCs), sampled at new diagnosis, from a patient treated with antithyroid drugs. The receptors shown here come from a woman aged 40-60 years with Graves disease.

V is TRBV5-1 and J is TRBJ1-4, with 7 bases lining up with TRBD1. The germline V gene has CDR1 SGHRS and CDR2 YFSETQ. The trim removed 0 bases at V and 5 bases at J, leaving 4 bases unmatched. The CDR3 is made up of 15 amino acids. The DNA for the CDR3 is TGCGCCAGCAGCTTGGCCGGGACAGTGAATGAAAAACTGTTTTTT. Translated: CASSLAGTVNEKLFF.

Only a few counts were recorded for this clonotype. The V gene is TRBV9, the J gene TRBJ1-1; D ambiguous. From germline, CDR1 is SGDLS and CDR2 YYNGEE. This CDR3 is 13 amino acids long. V lost 2 bases and J lost 3, with 8 bases in between. Here the CDR3 reads CASSVDTYTEAFF. CDR3 nucleotides: TGTGCCAGCAGCGTTGACACGTACACTGAAGCTTTCTTT.

Of note for this clonotype: A much larger clone is a single base away; this may be a read error. V gene TRBV6-1 combines with J gene TRBJ1-5, with 9 bases lining up with TRBD1. The CDR3 totals 19 residues. CDR1 is MNHNS, CDR2 SASEGT, per germline. V shed 6 bases, J shed 2 bases, and the junction held 17 bases outside the gene matches. CDR3 residues: CASRWGPGQGREGNQPQHF. The CDR3 DNA is TGTGCCAGCAGGTGGGGACCGGGACAGGGACGGGAAGGCAATCAGCCCCAGCATTTT.

The gene calls are TRBV2 and TRBJ2-5; weak D call: TRBD2 (5 bases). The CDR3 extends over 14 amino acids. Germline V gene sequence: CDR1 SNHLY, CDR2 FYNNEI. Trimming removed 4 bases at V and 4 bases at J, with 13 bases between. CDR3 sequence reads: CASSAPGLGETQYF. CDR3 DNA: TGTGCCAGCAGTGCCCCGGGATTAGGAGAGACCCAGTACTTC.

In its sample, this clonotype was seen a few times. The J gene is TRBJ2-3, the V gene TRBV7-9, with 9 bases matching TRBD2. After removal of 7 bases from V and 3 bases from J, the junction contained 8 bases not matched to a gene. Germline V gene data show CDR1 as SEHNR and CDR2 as FQNEAQ (reference sequence). This CDR3 is 15 amino acids long. The DNA of the CDR3 is TGTGCCAGCACCCCGATGAGCGGGGGGACAGATACGCAGTATTTT. Amino acids: CASTPMSGGTDTQYF.

This clonotype has at least ten counts. The chain combines TRBV7-9 with TRBJ1-5; no clear D gene. This CDR3 comprises 13 residues. From germline, CDR1 is SEHNR and CDR2 FQNEAQ (reference sequence). V lost 6 bases to trimming and J lost 1 base, with 7 bases between them. The CDR3 DNA sequence: TGTGCCAGCAGTTTAAACAGCAATCAGCCCCAGCATTTT. Translated, it gives CASSLNSNQPQHF.

The CDR3 here is CASSDDRGKAGYTF. The CDR3 region has the DNA TGTGCCAGCAGCGACGACAGGGGAAAGGCTGGCTACACCTTC. The chain employs TRBV9 and TRBJ1-2; 8 nucleotides line up with TRBD1. CDR3 length equals 14 residues. V lost 3 bases, J lost 7 bases, and 8 bases stayed unmatched. Germline V lookup: CDR1 SGDLS, CDR2 YYNGEE.